This T cell receptor beta chain emerged from a study of T cells after yellow fever vaccination. Whole-study findings and limits: Contamination by abundant bulk-population clonotypes could be present in FACS-sorted repertoires. Though weaker, the secondary response peaked faster, on day 5 versus 15. A limited proportion of clonotypes was detected within both the CD4 and CD8 compartments. Post-booster repertoires again held most primary-vaccination clones (approximately 96% CD4, 75% to 90% CD8).

The CDR3 is made up of 16 amino acids. Trimming shortened V by 4 bases and J by 4 bases, and 18 bases separated the two germline ends. Germline V gene data show CDR1 as SGHDT and CDR2 as YYEEEE. TCRdb ran MiXCR on the 5' RACE reads and lists one entry per CDR3 protein. The table has fewer than 650,000 distinct CDR3 sequences, roughly 22% seen once. This clonotype has only a few counts. Its antigen is as yet unknown. The sequence derives from a man aged 18 to 30 who received the YFV17D yellow fever vaccine. The starting material was PBMCs, obtained less than 25 days after the first yellow fever vaccination. This chain links TRBV5-6 with TRBJ2-1; possible D gene TRBD1, 6 bases. In DNA, the CDR3 is TGTGCCAGCAGCCCGGAGGCGGCAGGGGAATACAATGAGCAGTTCTTC. Amino acid sequence: CASSPEAAGEYNEQFF.